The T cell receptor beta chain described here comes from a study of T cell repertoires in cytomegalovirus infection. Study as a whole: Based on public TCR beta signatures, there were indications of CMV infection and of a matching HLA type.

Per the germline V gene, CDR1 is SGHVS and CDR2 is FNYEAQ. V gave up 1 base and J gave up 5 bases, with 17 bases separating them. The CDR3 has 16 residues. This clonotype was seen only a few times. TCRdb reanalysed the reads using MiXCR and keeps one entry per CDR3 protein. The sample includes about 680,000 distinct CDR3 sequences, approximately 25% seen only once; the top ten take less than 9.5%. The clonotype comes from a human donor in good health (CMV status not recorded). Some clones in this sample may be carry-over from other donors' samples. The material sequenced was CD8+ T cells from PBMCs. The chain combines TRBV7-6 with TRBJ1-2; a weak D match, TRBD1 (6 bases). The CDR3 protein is CASSLEANGQGYGYTF. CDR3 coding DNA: TGTGCCAGCAGCTTAGAAGCTAACGGGCAGGGGTATGGCTACACCTTC.